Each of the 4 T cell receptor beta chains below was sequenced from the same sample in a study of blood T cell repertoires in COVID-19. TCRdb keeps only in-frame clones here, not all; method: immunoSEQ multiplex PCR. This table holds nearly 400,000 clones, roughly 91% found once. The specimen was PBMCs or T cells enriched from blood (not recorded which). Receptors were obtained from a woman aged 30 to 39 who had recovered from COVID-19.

CDR3 protein: CASSRLVAETQYF. CDR3 DNA sequence: TGTGCCAGCAGCCGCTTGGTCGCGGAGACCCAGTACTTC. The chain carries TRBV9 and TRBJ2-5; D remains ambiguous. Per the germline V gene, CDR1 is SGDLS and CDR2 is YYNGEE. This CDR3 spans 13 amino acids. The germline V and J ends were trimmed by 4 bases and 5 bases, with 12 bases remaining between them.

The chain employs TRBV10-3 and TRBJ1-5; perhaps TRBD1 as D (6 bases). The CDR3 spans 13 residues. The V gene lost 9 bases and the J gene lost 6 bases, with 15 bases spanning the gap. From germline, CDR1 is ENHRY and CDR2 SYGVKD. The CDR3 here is CAMSTGRGQPQHF. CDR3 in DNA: TGTGCCATGTCAACAGGGAGGGGTCAGCCCCAGCATTTT.

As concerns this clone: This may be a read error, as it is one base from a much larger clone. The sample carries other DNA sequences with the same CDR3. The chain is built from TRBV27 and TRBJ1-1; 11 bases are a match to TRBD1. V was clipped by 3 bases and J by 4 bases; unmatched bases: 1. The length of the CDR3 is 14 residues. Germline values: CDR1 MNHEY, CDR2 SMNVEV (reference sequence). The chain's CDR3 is CASSFGTGGTEAFF. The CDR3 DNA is TGTGCCAGCAGTTTCGGGACAGGGGGCACTGAAGCTTTCTTT.

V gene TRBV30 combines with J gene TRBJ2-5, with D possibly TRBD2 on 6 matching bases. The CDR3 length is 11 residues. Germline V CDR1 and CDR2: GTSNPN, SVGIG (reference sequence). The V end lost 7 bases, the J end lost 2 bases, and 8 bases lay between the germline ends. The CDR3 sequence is CASGGQETQYF. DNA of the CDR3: TGTGCCTCCGGGGGACAAGAGACCCAGTACTTC.